One sample yielded the 3 T cell receptor beta chains listed below, sequenced in a study of blood T cells in healthy people across ages. For the second PCR, which ran for 7 to 11 cycles, a sample-barcoded 5' primer and a J-beta primer mix were used. TCRdb ran MiXCR on the 5' RACE reads and lists one entry per CDR3 protein. The sample shows around 1,900,000 distinct CDR3 sequences, 35% to 50% of them seen only once. The source material was blood. The source is a human donor in good health.

This clonotype has more than one count but fewer than ten. V gene TRBV7-9 combines with J gene TRBJ2-1, with a weak D call TRBD2 (7 bases). This CDR3 has 16 residues. CDR1 and CDR2 from the germline V gene are SEHNR and FQNEAQ (reference sequence). The ends were cut back, 1 base at V and 4 bases at J, with 14 bases in the middle. In DNA form, the CDR3 reads TGTGCCAGCAGCTTAGTTCCGGGGGGCCTGTACAATGAGCAGTTCTTC. Protein sequence: CASSLVPGGLYNEQFF.

The chain combines TRBV2 with TRBJ2-6; TRBD1 or TRBD2 may be the D gene (5 bases each). The V gene lost 3 bases and the J gene lost 0 bases, with 9 bases spanning the gap. The CDR3 has 16 amino acids. The germline gives CDR1 SNHLY, CDR2 FYNNEI. As DNA, the CDR3 is TGTGCCAGCAGTGATTATGGGGGCTCTGGGGCCAACGTCCTGACTTTC. This codes for CASSDYGGSGANVLTF.

This clonotype showed up just once. The genes are TRBV20-1 and TRBJ1-5, with D possibly TRBD1 on 5 matching bases. This CDR3 contains 15 residues. The germline gives CDR1 DFQATT, CDR2 SNEGSKA (reference sequence). Between the trimmed V and J ends, which lost 5 bases and 3 bases, there was a span of 17 bases. The CDR3 region has the DNA TGCAGTGCTGGATTAGCGACAGATCCCAATCAGCCCCAGCATTTT. This sequence encodes CSAGLATDPNQPQHF.